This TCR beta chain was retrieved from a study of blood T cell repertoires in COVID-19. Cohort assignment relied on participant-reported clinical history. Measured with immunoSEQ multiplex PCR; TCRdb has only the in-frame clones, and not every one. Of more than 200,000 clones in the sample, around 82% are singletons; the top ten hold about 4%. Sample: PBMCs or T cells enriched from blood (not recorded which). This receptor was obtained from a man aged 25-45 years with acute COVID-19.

The CDR3 protein is CASSLSGGSPLHF. Written as DNA, the CDR3 is TGCGCCAGCAGCTTGTCAGGGGGTTCACCCCTCCACTTT. The chain employs TRBV5-1 and TRBJ1-6; TRBD1 matches 7 bases. The CDR3 is 13 residues long. The V gene's germline CDR1 is SGHRS and CDR2 YFSETQ. V lost 1 base to trimming and J lost 9 bases; unmatched junction nucleotides: 1. The variable domain in full, with the rest retrieved from reference TRBV5-1 and TRBJ1-6, is KAGVTQTPRYLIKTRGQQVTLSCSPISGHRSVSWYQQTPGQGLQFLFEYFSETQRNKGNFPGRFSGRQFSNSRSEMNVSTLELGDSALYLCASSLSGGSPLHFGNGTRLTVT.